The 25 T cell receptor beta chains in this list originate from one sample, sequenced in a study of OX40 agonist ivuxolimab in advanced cancers. TCRdb's table, derived via immunoSEQ multiplex PCR, lists solely in-frame clones and lacks some. This table holds over 70,000 clones, roughly 91% found once. The source was CD4+ or CD8+ T cells sorted from blood, collected in a trial of the OX40 agonist ivuxolimab. Every receptor here comes from an adult with an advanced solid tumor such as melanoma, head and neck, liver or kidney cancer.

DNA of the CDR3: TGTGCCAGCAGTTACACGACACAGGGGGGACATGGCTACACCTTC. It yields the protein CASSYTTQGGHGYTF. This chain links TRBV6-6 with TRBJ1-2; the match to TRBD1 covers 8 bases. Losses at the gene ends were 2 bases for V and 6 bases for J; bases not matched to a gene: 8. This CDR3 spans 15 amino acids. CDR1 and CDR2 from the germline V gene are MNHNY and SVGAGI (reference sequence).

The gene calls are TRBV27 and TRBJ2-6, with no clear D. The V end was cut by 6 bases, the J end by 0 bases, with 18 bases between. This CDR3 contains 18 residues. Germline CDR1 reads MNHEY; CDR2 reads SMNVEV (reference sequence). The chain's CDR3 is CASSSDPPTFSGANVLTF. The DNA for the CDR3 is TGTGCCAGCAGCTCCGACCCCCCAACCTTCTCTGGGGCCAACGTCCTGACTTTC.

The CDR3 is CASSVSGGPSNEQFF. The CDR3 region has the DNA TGTGCCAGCAGCGTTAGCGGGGGGCCTTCCAATGAGCAGTTCTTC. The rearrangement joins TRBV9 to TRBJ2-1; 10 bases line up with TRBD2. CDR1 and CDR2 from the germline V gene are SGDLS and YYNGEE. The CDR3 has 15 residues. With V trimmed by 2 bases and J by 6 bases, 5 bases remained unmatched.

The chain joins TRBV4-1 to TRBJ2-1; 13 bases match TRBD2. V was pared by 1 base and J by 9 bases, with 6 bases of the junction left unmatched. Germline CDR1 and CDR2: MGHRA and YSYEKL. CDR3 length: 16 residues. CDR3 bases: TGCGCCAGCAGCCAAGTGGGACTAGCGGGGCTCGGTGAGCAGTTCTTC. This translates into CASSQVGLAGLGEQFF.

The chain uses TRBV6-5 and TRBJ1-5; TRBD1 agrees at 10 bases. Germline CDR1 and CDR2: MNHEY and SVGAGI. Trimming removed 5 bases from V and 4 bases from J; junction bases left unmatched: 5. The CDR3 loop spans 15 amino acids. The CDR3 DNA sequence: TGTGCCAGCAGTCCCCGGACAGGGGGTAATCAGCCCCAGCATTTT. Its protein is CASSPRTGGNQPQHF.

The rearrangement links TRBV11-2 to TRBJ2-1; TRBD2 might be the D (5 bases). Germline V gene sequence: CDR1 SGHAT, CDR2 FQNNGV. Trimming stripped 4 bases from V and 2 bases from J, with 12 bases between. The CDR3 loop spans 15 amino acids. CDR3 nucleotide sequence: TGTGCCAGCAGCTCCGCTAGCAACCCCTACAATGAGCAGTTCTTC. Its translation: CASSSASNPYNEQFF.

This clone was seen more than once but under ten times. The chain is built from TRBV7-6 and TRBJ1-1; 7 positions agree with TRBD1. CDR1 is SGHVS, CDR2 FNYEAQ, per germline. Trimming took 1 base from V and 2 from J; bases not matched to a gene: 4. The CDR3 spans 15 residues. For the CDR3, the DNA is TGTGCCAGCAGCTTAGAGACAGGGATCAACACTGAAGCTTTCTTT. This gives the protein CASSLETGINTEAFF.

The genes are TRBV13 and TRBJ2-7; 9 nucleotides line up with TRBD1. V gave up 5 bases and J gave up 1 base; unmatched junction bases: 6. This CDR3 spans 15 amino acids. Germline values: CDR1 PRHDT, CDR2 FYEKMQ (reference sequence). In DNA, the CDR3 is TGTGCCAGCAGCCCCGGGACAGGGCCGTCCTACGAGCAGTACTTC. Its translation is CASSPGTGPSYEQYF.

Only one count was recorded for this clone. The V gene is TRBV5-1, the J gene TRBJ2-7, with D maybe TRBD1 (6 bases). With 0 bases removed from V and 6 bases from J, the gap between germline ends came to 13 bases. CDR3 length: 14 residues. Germline CDR1 is SGHRS and CDR2 is YFSETQ. In DNA form, the CDR3 reads TGCGCCAGCAGCTTGGGGCAGGGGTCGGCCGAGCAGTACTTC. Protein sequence: CASSLGQGSAEQYF.

The chain couples TRBV19 to TRBJ1-1; D is perhaps TRBD1 (5 bases). The CDR3 contains 15 residues. V lost 9 bases and J 1 base, leaving 18 bases between the germline ends. Germline V lookup: CDR1 LNHDA, CDR2 SQIVND (reference sequence). The CDR3 nucleotides are TGTGCCAGCGACCCCGGAGCGCAGGGGAACACTGAAGCTTTCTTT. As protein: CASDPGAQGNTEAFF.

As DNA, the CDR3 is TGTGCCAGCAGTAAGGGGATATGGACTGAAGCTTTCTTT. Protein: CASSKGIWTEAFF. V usage is TRBV27 and J usage is TRBJ1-1; D is possibly TRBD1 (5 bases). The CDR3 is made up of 13 amino acids. V was shortened by 5 bases and J by 5 bases, with 12 bases between the two germline ends. The germline gives CDR1 MNHEY, CDR2 SMNVEV (reference sequence).

This clone has more than one count but fewer than ten. V gene TRBV10-3 combines with J gene TRBJ1-1; tentatively, D is TRBD1 (5 bases). Germline assignment: CDR1 ENHRY and CDR2 SYGVKD. This CDR3 comprises 15 residues. Trimming left V 1 base short and J 1 base short, with 10 bases between. The CDR3 DNA reads TGTGCCATCAGTGAGTATGAGGGGACGAACACTGAAGCTTTCTTT. Its protein product is CAISEYEGTNTEAFF.

The sample holds one count of this clone. The chain combines TRBV19 with TRBJ1-1, with 8 bases matching TRBD1. V dropped 3 bases and J dropped 5; count of bases not matched to a gene: 5. The CDR3 is 14 residues long. CDR1 is LNHDA and CDR2 is SQIVND in the germline V gene (reference sequence). The CDR3 region has the DNA TGTGCCAGTAGTATTGGGACAGGAACGACTGAAGCTTTCTTT. It yields the protein CASSIGTGTTEAFF.

The J gene is TRBJ1-1, the V gene TRBV7-9, with 7 bases identical to TRBD1. Trimming took 3 bases from V and 0 from J; bases not matched to a gene: 4. This CDR3 has 15 amino acids. Germline loops: CDR1 SEHNR, CDR2 FQNEAQ (reference sequence). CDR3: CASSFTGAMNTEAFF. The CDR3 nucleotides are TGTGCCAGCAGCTTTACAGGGGCCATGAACACTGAAGCTTTCTTT.

This chain uses TRBV6-1 with TRBJ2-3, with D hard to call. This CDR3 is 15 amino acids long. Trimming took off 6 bases at V and 2 bases at J, with 15 bases between the two ends. Germline-derived CDR1 and CDR2 are MNHNS and SASEGT. DNA of the CDR3: TGTGCCAGCAGACTTTATCTTGTAACCACAGATACGCAGTATTTT. Its protein is CASRLYLVTTDTQYF.

V gene TRBV7-9 combines with J gene TRBJ2-5, with 7 bases that match TRBD2. The CDR3 has 14 residues. Germline-derived CDR1 and CDR2 are SEHNR and FQNEAQ (reference sequence). J was trimmed by 1 base and V by 5 bases; bases with no gene match: 4. CDR3 loop: CASSQGGGQETQYF. In nucleotides, the CDR3 is TGTGCCAGCAGCCAGGGCGGGGGCCAAGAGACCCAGTACTTC.

This chain links TRBV9 with TRBJ2-7, with D possibly TRBD1 on 7 matching bases. Trimming cost V 2 bases and J 1 base, with 13 bases left between them. There are 15 residues in the CDR3. Germline CDR1 reads SGDLS; CDR2 reads YYNGEE. CDR3 DNA sequence: TGTGCCAGCAGCGTGTCCCCAGGGGGGTCCTACGAGCAGTACTTC. Residues: CASSVSPGGSYEQYF.

The rearrangement joins TRBV5-4 to TRBJ2-2; D not resolved. The germline V and J ends were trimmed by 4 bases and 6 bases, with 10 bases remaining between them. Looked up from germline, CDR1 is SGHNT and CDR2 is YYREEE (reference sequence). The CDR3 is 13 amino acids. In DNA form, the CDR3 reads TGTGCCAGCAGCCTGACACTGCCCGGGGAGCTGTTTTTT. Its protein product is CASSLTLPGELFF.

A remark on this clone: Other DNA sequences from this sample encode an identical CDR3 as well. The chain carries TRBV7-9 and TRBJ2-3; D ambiguous. The CDR3 spans 13 residues. Per the germline V gene, CDR1 is SEHNR and CDR2 is FQNEAQ (reference sequence). Trimming removed 1 base at V and 3 bases at J, with 5 bases between. In DNA, the CDR3 is TGTGCCAGCAGCTTAGTAGTAACAGATACGCAGTATTTT. This gives the protein CASSLVVTDTQYF. Filled out from reference TRBV7-9 and TRBJ2-3, the complete variable domain reads DTGVSQNPRHKITKRGQNVTFRCDPISEHNRLYWYRQTLGQGPEFLTYFQNEAQLEKSRLLSDRFSAERPKGSFSTLEIQRTEQGDSAMYLCASSLVVTDTQYFGPGTRLTVL.

The J gene is TRBJ1-4, the V gene TRBV15, with D perhaps TRBD1 (6 bases). CDR1 and CDR2 from the germline V gene are LNHNV and YYDKDF (reference sequence). The length of the CDR3 is 15 residues. V was clipped by 1 base and J by 2 bases, with 8 bases between them. CDR3 bases: TGTGCCACCAGCAGAGCGAGGGGGACTAATGAAAAACTGTTTTTT. Translating it yields CATSRARGTNEKLFF.

The chain employs TRBV4-1 and TRBJ2-1; possibly TRBD2 for D (6 bases). This CDR3 is 14 amino acids long. The V and J ends lost 4 bases and 6 bases respectively, with 13 bases between them. Germline V CDR1 and CDR2: MGHRA, YSYEKL. CDR3 amino acids: CASSRFGGGNEQFF. The CDR3 DNA sequence: TGCGCCAGCAGCCGGTTCGGGGGAGGCAATGAGCAGTTCTTC.

This chain's CDR3 is CASSLPVPGGRAYEQYF. The CDR3 DNA is TGTGCCAGCAGCTTACCGGTCCCAGGGGGTCGGGCCTACGAGCAGTACTTC. The rearrangement links TRBV7-2 to TRBJ2-7, with 7 nucleotides matching TRBD1. The germline gives CDR1 SGHTA, CDR2 FQGNSA. V lost 2 bases to trimming and J lost 2 bases; unmatched junction nucleotides: 12. The CDR3 length is 17 residues.

The chain links TRBV4-3 to TRBJ2-2, with D maybe TRBD1 (5 bases). Germline V gives CDR1 LGHNA, CDR2 YSLEER. The CDR3 sequence is 16 residues long. V dropped 1 base and J dropped 5 bases, with 14 bases sitting between them. CDR3 DNA: TGCGCCAGCAGCCAAGTCCTAGGGGTAGTGACCGGGGAGCTGTTTTTT. This translates into CASSQVLGVVTGELFF.

This chain joins TRBV27 and TRBJ2-1; D is ambiguous. The CDR3 extends over 13 amino acids. The germline V and J ends were trimmed by 8 bases and 1 base, with 9 bases remaining between them. Germline loops: CDR1 MNHEY, CDR2 SMNVEV (reference sequence). CDR3: CASGLTSYNEQFF. In nucleotides, the CDR3 is TGTGCCAGCGGTCTCACGTCCTACAATGAGCAGTTCTTC.

The CDR3 is CASSLSGLSSSYNEQFF. For the CDR3, the DNA is TGCGCCAGCAGCCTTTCGGGACTTTCGAGCTCCTACAATGAGCAGTTCTTC. The genes are TRBV4-3 and TRBJ2-1; tentative D call: TRBD2 (6 bases). The length of the CDR3 is 17 residues. Germline loops: CDR1 LGHNA, CDR2 YSLEER. The V end lost 4 bases, the J end lost 0 bases, and 16 bases lay between the germline ends.